The present TCR beta chain was sequenced within a study of T cells after yellow fever vaccination. General study findings and limits: In post-booster samples, most primary-vaccination clones reappeared (approximately 95% CD4, 88% CD8). FACS-sorted repertoires could contain abundant clonotypes contaminating from the bulk population. By day 5 rather than day 15, the secondary response had peaked, though it was weaker.

The sample holds a few counts of this clonotype. Its antigen is not identified. Generation of TCR cDNA used 5'RACE template switching (which added a universal primer site and UMIs). TCRdb redid the calling of the 5' RACE reads with MiXCR, one entry per CDR3 protein. The sample consists of 170,000 or so distinct CDR3 sequences, around 9.7% of them appearing once. Germline V lookup: CDR1 ENHRY, CDR2 SYGVKD. The CDR3 length is 11 residues. This TCR was sampled from a man younger than 35 who received the YFV17D yellow fever vaccine. This rearrangement joins TRBV10-3 to TRBJ2-7; 7 nucleotides match TRBD2. The sequenced sample was CD8+ T cells sorted from PBMCs, obtained 45 days after the yellow fever booster vaccination. The CDR3 loop reads CASGEGSEQYV. CDR3 nucleotide sequence: TGTGCTTCGGGGGAGGGCTCCGAGCAGTACGTC.